This paragraph reports one T cell receptor beta chain. These data are taken from a study of T cell changes during pregnancy in multiple sclerosis. TCRdb keeps only in-frame clones here, not all; method: immunoSEQ multiplex PCR. The table records roughly 40,000 clones, almost 95% of them present only once. Trimming took off 1 base at V and 5 bases at J, with 18 bases between the two ends. CDR1 is SEHNR, CDR2 FQNEAQ, per germline (reference sequence). This CDR3 comprises 17 residues. The gene calls are TRBV7-9 and TRBJ1-5; possibly TRBD1 for D (5 bases). This clonotype originated in a female donor with multiple sclerosis, enrolled in a pregnancy study. The input for sequencing was CD4+ T cells from peripheral blood mononuclear cells, taken before pregnancy. The chain's CDR3 is CASSLVVSGNGHQPQHF. CDR3 bases: TGTGCCAGCAGCTTAGTCGTGTCAGGGAACGGCCATCAGCCCCAGCATTTT.